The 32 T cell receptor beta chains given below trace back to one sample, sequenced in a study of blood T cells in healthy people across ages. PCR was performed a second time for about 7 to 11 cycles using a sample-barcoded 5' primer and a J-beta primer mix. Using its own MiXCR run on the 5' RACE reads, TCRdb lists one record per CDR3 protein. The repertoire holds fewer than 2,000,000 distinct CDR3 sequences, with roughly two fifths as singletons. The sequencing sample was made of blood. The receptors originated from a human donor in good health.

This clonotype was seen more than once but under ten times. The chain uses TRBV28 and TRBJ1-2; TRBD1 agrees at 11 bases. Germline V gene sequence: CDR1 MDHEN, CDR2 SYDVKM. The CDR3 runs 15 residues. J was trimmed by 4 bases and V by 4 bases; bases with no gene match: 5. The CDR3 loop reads CASSSSDRGPYGYTF. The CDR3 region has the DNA TGTGCCAGCAGTTCATCGGACAGGGGGCCCTATGGCTACACCTTC.

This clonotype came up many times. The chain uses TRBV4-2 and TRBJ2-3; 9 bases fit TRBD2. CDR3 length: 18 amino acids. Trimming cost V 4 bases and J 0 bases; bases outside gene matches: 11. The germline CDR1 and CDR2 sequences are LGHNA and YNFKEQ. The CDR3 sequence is CASSPIGGLAGSTDTQYF. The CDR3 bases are TGTGCCAGCAGCCCTATCGGAGGGCTAGCGGGAAGCACAGATACGCAGTATTTT.

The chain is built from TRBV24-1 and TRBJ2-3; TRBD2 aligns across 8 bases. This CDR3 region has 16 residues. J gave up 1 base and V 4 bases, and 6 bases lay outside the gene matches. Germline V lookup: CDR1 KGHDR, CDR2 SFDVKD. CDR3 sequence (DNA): TGTGCCACCAGTGAGGTCAGAGCGGGGGGCACAGATACGCAGTATTTT. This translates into CATSEVRAGGTDTQYF.

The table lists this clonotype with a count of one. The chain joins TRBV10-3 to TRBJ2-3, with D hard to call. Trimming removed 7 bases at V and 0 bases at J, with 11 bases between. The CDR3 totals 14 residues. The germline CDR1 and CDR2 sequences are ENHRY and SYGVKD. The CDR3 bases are TGTGCCATCACAGCAGGCCTAAGCACAGATACGCAGTATTTT. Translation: CAITAGLSTDTQYF.

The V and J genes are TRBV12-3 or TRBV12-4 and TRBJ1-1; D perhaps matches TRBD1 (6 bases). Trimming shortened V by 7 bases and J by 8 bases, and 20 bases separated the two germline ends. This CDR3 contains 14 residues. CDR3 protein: CASNLLGAGTEAFF. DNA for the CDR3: TGTGCCAGCAACCTATTAGGGGCCGGGACAGAAGCTTTCTTT.

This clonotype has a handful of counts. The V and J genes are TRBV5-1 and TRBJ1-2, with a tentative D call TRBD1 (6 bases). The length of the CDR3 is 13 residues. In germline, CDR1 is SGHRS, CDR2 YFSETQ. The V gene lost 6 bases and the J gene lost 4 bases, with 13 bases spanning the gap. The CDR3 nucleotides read TGCGCCAGCAACCCGACAGGAACCTATGGCTACACCTTC. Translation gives CASNPTGTYGYTF.

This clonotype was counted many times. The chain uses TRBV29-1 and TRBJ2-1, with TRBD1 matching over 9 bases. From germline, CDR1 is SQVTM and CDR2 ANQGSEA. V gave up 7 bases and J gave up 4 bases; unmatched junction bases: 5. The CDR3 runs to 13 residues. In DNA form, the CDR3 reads TGCAGCGCGGACAGGGGACTTTACAATGAGCAGTTCTTC. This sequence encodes CSADRGLYNEQFF.

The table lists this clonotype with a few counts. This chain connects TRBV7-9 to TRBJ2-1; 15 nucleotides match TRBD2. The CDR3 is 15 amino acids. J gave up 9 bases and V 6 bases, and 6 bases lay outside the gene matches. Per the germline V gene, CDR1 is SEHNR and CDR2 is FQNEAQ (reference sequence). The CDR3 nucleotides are TGTGCCAGCAGTGCCCCGGGACTAGCGGGGGGTGAGCAGTTCTTC. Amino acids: CASSAPGLAGGEQFF.

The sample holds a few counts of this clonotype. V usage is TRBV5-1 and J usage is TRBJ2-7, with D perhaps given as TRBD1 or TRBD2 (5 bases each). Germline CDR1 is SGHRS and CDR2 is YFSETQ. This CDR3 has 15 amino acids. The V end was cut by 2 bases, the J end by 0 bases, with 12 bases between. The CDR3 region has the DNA TGCGCCAGCAGCTTTGGGACGCGGAGCTCCTACGAGCAGTACTTC. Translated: CASSFGTRSSYEQYF.

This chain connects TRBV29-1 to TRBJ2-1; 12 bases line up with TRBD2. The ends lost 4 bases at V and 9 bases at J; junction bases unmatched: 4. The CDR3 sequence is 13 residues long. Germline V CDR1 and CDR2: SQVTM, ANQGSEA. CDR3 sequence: CSVVGLAGIEQFF. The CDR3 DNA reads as TGCAGCGTTGTCGGACTAGCGGGGATTGAGCAGTTCTTC.

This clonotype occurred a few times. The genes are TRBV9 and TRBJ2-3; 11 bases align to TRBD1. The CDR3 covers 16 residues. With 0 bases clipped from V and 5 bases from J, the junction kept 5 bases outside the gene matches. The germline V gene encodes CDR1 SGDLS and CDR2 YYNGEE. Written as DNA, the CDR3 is TGTGCCAGCAGCGTAGCTGGGACAGGGGGTGGAGATACGCAGTATTTT. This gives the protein CASSVAGTGGGDTQYF.

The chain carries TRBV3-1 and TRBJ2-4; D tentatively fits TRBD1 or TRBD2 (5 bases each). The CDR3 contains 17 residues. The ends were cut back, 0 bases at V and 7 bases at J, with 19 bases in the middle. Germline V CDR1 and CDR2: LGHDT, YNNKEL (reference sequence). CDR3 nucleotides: TGTGCCAGCAGCCAAGAAGCCGGGACGGTCCCGGTTAACATTCAGTACTTC. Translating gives CASSQEAGTVPVNIQYF. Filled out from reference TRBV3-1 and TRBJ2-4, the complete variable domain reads DTAVSQTPKYLVTQMGNDKSIKCEQNLGHDTMYWYKQDSKKFLKIMFSYNNKELIINETVPNRFSPKSPDKAHLNLHINSLELGDSAVYFCASSQEAGTVPVNIQYFGAGTRLSVL.

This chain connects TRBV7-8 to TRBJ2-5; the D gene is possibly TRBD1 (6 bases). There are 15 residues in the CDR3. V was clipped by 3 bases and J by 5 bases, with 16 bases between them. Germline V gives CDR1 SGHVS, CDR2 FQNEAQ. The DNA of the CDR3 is TGTGCCAGCAGCTTCAGCGGTGGGGGCAGGGAGACCCAGTACTTC. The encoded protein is CASSFSGGGRETQYF. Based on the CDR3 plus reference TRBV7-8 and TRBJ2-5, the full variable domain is GAGVSQSPRYKVAKRGQDVALRCDPISGHVSLFWYQQALGQGPEFLTYFQNEAQLDKSGLPSDRFFAERPEGSVSTLKIQRTQQEDSAVYLCASSFSGGGRETQYFGPGTRLLVL.

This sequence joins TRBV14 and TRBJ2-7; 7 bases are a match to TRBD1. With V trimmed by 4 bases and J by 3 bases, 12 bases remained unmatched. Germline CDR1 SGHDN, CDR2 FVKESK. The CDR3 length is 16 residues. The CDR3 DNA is TGTGCCAGCAGCCCGGGTCCCGGGACAGCCAACTACGAGCAGTACTTC. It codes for CASSPGPGTANYEQYF.

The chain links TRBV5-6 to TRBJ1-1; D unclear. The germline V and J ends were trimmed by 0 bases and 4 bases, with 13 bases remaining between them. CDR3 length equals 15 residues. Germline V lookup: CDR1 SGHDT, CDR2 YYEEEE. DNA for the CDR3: TGTGCCAGCAGCTTGGATGGGGTTGGAGCCACTGAAGCTTTCTTT. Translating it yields CASSLDGVGATEAFF. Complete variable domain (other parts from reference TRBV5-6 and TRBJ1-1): DAGVTQSPTHLIKTRGQQVTLRCSPKSGHDTVSWYQQALGQGPQFIFQYYEEEERQRGNFPDRFSGHQFPNYSSELNVNALLLGDSALYLCASSLDGVGATEAFFGQGTRLTVV.

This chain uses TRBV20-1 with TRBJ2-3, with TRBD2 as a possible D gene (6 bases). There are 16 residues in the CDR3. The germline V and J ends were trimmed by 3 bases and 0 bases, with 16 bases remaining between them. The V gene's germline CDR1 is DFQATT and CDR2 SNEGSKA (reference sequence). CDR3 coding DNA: TGCAGTGCTAGCAAGCTGACTAGTTCTAGCACAGATACGCAGTATTTT. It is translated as CSASKLTSSSTDTQYF.

In DNA, the CDR3 is TGTGCCAGCAGTTTTGCGAGACAGGGTGGGCATTTT. This encodes CASSFARQGGHF. The chain combines TRBV28 with TRBJ1-5, with 7 positions matching TRBD1. The CDR3 length is 12 residues. Trimming took 3 bases from V and 15 from J; bases not matched to a gene: 8. Germline V gene data show CDR1 as MDHEN and CDR2 as SYDVKM.

CDR3 sequence: CASSFRGLDANHNEQFF. In nucleotides, the CDR3 is TGTGCCAGCAGTTTCCGGGGACTAGATGCGAACCACAATGAGCAGTTCTTC. The gene calls are TRBV7-2 and TRBJ2-1, with 8 bases identical to TRBD2. This CDR3 is built from 17 residues. Looked up from germline, CDR1 is SGHTA and CDR2 is FQGNSA. Germline trimming cut 6 bases from V and 5 bases from J; bases unmatched to any gene: 15.

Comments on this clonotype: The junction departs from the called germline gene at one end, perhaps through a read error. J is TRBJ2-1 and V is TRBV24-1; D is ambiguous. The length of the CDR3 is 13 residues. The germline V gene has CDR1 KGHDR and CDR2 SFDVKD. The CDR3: CATRDSHVDEQFF. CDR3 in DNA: TGTGCCACCAGGGATTCCCACGTGGATGAGCAGTTCTTC.

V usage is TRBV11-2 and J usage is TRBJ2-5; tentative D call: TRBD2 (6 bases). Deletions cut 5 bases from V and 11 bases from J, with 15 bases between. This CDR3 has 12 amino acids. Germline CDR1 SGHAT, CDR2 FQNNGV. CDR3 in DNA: TGTGCCAGCAGCCCTCGGTGGGGGGAGCAGTACTTC. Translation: CASSPRWGEQYF.

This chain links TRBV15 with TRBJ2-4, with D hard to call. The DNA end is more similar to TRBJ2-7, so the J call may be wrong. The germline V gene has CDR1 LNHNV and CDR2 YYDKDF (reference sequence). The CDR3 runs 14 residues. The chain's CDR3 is CATSRVLHHYEQYF. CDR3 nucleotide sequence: TGTGCCACCAGCAGAGTCTTGCACCACTACGAGCAGTACTTC.

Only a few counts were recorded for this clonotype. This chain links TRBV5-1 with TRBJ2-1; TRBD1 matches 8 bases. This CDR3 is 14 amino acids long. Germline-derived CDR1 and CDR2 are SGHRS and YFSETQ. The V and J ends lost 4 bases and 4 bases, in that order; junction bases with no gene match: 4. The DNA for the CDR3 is TGCGCCAGCAGCACCTGGACAGGGTACAATGAGCAGTTCTTC. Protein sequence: CASSTWTGYNEQFF.

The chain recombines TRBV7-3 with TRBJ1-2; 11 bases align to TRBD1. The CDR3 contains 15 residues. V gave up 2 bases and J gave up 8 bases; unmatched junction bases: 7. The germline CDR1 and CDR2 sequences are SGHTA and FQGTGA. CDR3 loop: CASSLEPGQGEGYTF. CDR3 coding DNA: TGTGCCAGCAGCTTAGAGCCGGGACAGGGGGAAGGCTACACCTTC.

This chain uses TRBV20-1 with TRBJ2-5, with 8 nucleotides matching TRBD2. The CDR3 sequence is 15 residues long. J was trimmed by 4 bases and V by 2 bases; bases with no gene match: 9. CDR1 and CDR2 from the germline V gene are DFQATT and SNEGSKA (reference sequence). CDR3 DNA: TGCAGTGCTAGAATTCCCGGGACTAGAGGAGAGACCCAGTACTTC. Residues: CSARIPGTRGETQYF.

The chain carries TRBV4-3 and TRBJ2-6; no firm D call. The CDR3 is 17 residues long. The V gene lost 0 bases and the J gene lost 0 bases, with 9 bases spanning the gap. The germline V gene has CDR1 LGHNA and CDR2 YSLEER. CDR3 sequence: CASSQDKDTSGANVLTF. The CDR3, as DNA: TGCGCCAGCAGCCAAGATAAGGATACCTCTGGGGCCAACGTCCTGACTTTC.

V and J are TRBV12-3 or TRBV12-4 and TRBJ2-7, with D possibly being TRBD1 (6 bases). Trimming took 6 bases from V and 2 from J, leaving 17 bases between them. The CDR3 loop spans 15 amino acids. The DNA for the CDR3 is TGTGCCAGCAGCCGATCCTGGACAGCCACCTACGAGCAGTACTTC. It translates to CASSRSWTATYEQYF.

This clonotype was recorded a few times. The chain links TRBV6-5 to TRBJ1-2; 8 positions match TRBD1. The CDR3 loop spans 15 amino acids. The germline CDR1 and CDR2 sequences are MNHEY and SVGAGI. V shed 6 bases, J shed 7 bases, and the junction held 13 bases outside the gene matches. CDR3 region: CASSCAEGQEVGYTF. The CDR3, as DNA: TGTGCCAGCAGCTGCGCTGAGGGACAGGAAGTTGGCTACACCTTC.

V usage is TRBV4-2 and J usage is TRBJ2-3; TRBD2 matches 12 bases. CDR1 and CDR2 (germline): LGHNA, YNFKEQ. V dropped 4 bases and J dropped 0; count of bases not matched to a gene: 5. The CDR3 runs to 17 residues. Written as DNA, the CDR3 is TGTGCCAGCAGCCTCCGTACTAGCGGGAGGAGCACAGATACGCAGTATTTT. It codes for CASSLRTSGRSTDTQYF.

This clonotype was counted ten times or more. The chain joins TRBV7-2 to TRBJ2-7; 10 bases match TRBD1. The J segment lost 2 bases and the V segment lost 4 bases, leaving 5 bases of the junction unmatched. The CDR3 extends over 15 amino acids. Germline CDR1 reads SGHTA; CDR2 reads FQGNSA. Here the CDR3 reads CASSYPGQGTYEQYF. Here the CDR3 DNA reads TGTGCCAGCAGCTACCCGGGACAGGGGACCTACGAGCAGTACTTC.

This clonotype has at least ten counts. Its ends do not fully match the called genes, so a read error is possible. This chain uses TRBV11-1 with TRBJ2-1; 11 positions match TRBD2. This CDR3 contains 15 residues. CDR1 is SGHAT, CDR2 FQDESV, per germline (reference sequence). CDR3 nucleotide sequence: TGCGCCAGCAGCCTACTAGCGGGGGAGTACAATGAGCAGTTCTTC. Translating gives CASSLLAGEYNEQFF.

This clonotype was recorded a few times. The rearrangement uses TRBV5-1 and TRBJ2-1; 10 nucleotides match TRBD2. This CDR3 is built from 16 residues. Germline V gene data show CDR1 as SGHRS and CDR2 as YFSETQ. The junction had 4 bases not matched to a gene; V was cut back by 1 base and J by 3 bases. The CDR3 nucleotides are TGCGCCAGCAGCTTGCCAATAGCGGGGGGCTACAATGAGCAGTTCTTC. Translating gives CASSLPIAGGYNEQFF.

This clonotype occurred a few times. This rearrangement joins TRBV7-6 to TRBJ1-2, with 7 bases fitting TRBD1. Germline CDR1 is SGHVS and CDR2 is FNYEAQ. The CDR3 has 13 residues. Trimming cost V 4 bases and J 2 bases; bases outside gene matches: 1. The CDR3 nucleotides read TGTGCCAGCAGCTGGGGACAGAACTATGGCTACACCTTC. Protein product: CASSWGQNYGYTF.